This entry concerns a single T cell receptor (beta chain). The V gene's germline CDR1 is SGHVS and CDR2 FQNEAQ. V trimming: 4 bases; J trimming: 7 bases; junction bases outside the gene matches: 13. The CDR3 contains 15 residues. Some clones are missing from TCRdb's copy, which holds only in-frame ones; the method was immunoSEQ multiplex PCR. The table includes about 85,000 clones, roughly 94% detected once. This sample was taken from a study of technical replicates of blood from four donors. The clonotype originates from a human donor in good health. Sequencing used T cells isolated from PBMCs. V gene TRBV7-8 combines with J gene TRBJ2-7, with 7 bases identical to TRBD1. The CDR3 nucleotides read TGTGCCAGCAGCTCGCGGACAGGCCTCCGAGTAGAGCAGTACTTC. Amino acid sequence: CASSSRTGLRVEQYF.